The sequence of this TCR beta chain was determined in a study of blood T cells in healthy people across ages. The second PCR ran about 6 to 12 cycles with a sample-barcoded 5' primer and J-beta primers. Sequencing recovered at least 2.5 million CDR3-containing paired-end reads from each sample. TCRdb reprocessed the 5' RACE reads via MiXCR and lists one record per CDR3 protein. This repertoire shows over 1.5 million distinct CDR3 sequences, around 48% found once; its top ten account for more than 2%. Sample: blood. This clonotype originated in a woman between 40 and 55 years old in good health.

CDR3 sequence reads: CSVENRGGTEAFF. CDR3 DNA: TGCAGCGTTGAAAATCGAGGTGGGACTGAAGCTTTCTTT. This sequence joins TRBV29-1 and TRBJ1-1, with unresolved D. Trimming shortened V by 2 bases and J by 5 bases, and 12 bases separated the two germline ends. The germline CDR1 and CDR2 sequences are SQVTM and ANQGSEA. The CDR3 consists of 13 residues.